This T cell receptor (beta chain) was captured by sequencing in a study of blood T cell repertoires in COVID-19. Overall study: The analysed material was cDNA or gDNA that came from T cells, B-cell-depleted T cells, or PBMCs.

This study enrolled people aged about 18 to 100 from approximately 25 US geographic areas. Cohort assignment relied on participant-reported clinical history. Original methodology: By means of reference gene primer amplification, nucleated cell counts were estimated. Here immunoSEQ multiplex PCR was the method, and the copy in TCRdb shows in-frame clones only, minus some. V and J calls and clone size come straight from that table; D and trimming were deduced from the DNA. The sample lists a few hundred thousand clones; 90% were seen once. This CDR3 has 16 residues. Trimming cost V 5 bases and J 2 bases; bases outside gene matches: 9. Germline V gives CDR1 SGHVS, CDR2 FQNEAQ.

Sequencing input: PBMCs or T cells enriched from blood (not recorded which). This clonotype was obtained from a man aged 30 to 45 who had been exposed to COVID-19. The chain carries TRBV7-8 and TRBJ1-3; 7 positions agree with TRBD1. The CDR3 DNA reads as TGTGCCAGCAGCCTCATGGGGACAGCGACTGGAAACACCATATATTTT. Translation gives CASSLMGTATGNTIYF.